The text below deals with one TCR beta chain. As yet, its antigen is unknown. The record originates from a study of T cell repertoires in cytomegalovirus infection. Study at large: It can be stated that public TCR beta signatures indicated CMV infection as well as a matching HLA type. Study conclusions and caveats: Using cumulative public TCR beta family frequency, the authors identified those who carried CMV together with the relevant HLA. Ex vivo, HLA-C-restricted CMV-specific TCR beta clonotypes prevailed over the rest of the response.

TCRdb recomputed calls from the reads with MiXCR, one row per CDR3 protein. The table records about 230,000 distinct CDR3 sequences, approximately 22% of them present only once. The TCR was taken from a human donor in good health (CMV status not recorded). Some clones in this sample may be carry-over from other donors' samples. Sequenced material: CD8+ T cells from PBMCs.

The CDR3: CASVFPPPQGALGNQPQHF. CDR3 bases: TGTGCTAGTGTGTTCCCACCTCCCCAGGGGGCTTTGGGCAATCAGCCCCAGCATTTT. This chain joins TRBV12-5 and TRBJ1-5, with 8 bases matching TRBD1. From germline, CDR1 is LGHNT and CDR2 FRNRAP. This CDR3 region has 19 residues. The J segment lost 2 bases and the V segment lost 7 bases, leaving 19 bases of the junction unmatched.